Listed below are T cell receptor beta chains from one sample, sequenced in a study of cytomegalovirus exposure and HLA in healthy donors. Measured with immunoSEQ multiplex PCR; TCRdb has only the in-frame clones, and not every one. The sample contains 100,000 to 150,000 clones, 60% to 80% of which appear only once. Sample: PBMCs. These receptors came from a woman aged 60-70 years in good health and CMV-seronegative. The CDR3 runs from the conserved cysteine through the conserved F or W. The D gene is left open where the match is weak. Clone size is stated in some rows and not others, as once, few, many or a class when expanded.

CDR3 DNA: TGCGCCAGCAGCTCGGGACAGCCGAACACCGGGGAGCTGTTTTTT
CDR3 protein: CASSSGQPNTGELFF
clone size: -
V gene: TRBV5-1
J gene: TRBJ2-2
D gene: TRBD1

CDR3 DNA: TGTGCCAGCAGCACTTCCCGGACTAGCGGGCTCTACGAGCAGTACTTC
CDR3 protein: CASSTSRTSGLYEQYF
clone size: -
V gene: TRBV7-8
J gene: TRBJ2-7
D gene: TRBD2

CDR3 DNA: TGTGCCACCAATGGAGGCCAGGGGGATGGCTATAATTCACCCCTCCACTTT
CDR3 protein: CATNGGQGDGYNSPLHF
clone size: -
V gene: TRBV19
J gene: TRBJ1-6
D gene: TRBD1

CDR3 DNA: TGTGCCAGCAGCTTAGTTCAGGGCTCAGCTTTCTTT
CDR3 protein: CASSLVQGSAFF
clone size: -
V gene: TRBV11-2
J gene: TRBJ1-1
D gene: -

CDR3 DNA: TGTGCCAGCCGGCGGAGGGATCCAGTCCCCCCGCTCGAGCAGTACTTC
CDR3 protein: CASRRRDPVPPLEQYF
clone size: -
V gene: TRBV7-2
J gene: TRBJ2-7
D gene: -

CDR3 DNA: TGTGCCAGCAGCTTAACTTCGCTGACAGTAGCTCAGCCCCAGCATTTT
CDR3 protein: CASSLTSLTVAQPQHF
clone size: -
V gene: TRBV7-3
J gene: TRBJ1-5
D gene: -

CDR3 DNA: TGTGCCAGCAGTGATGTTGGCAGGGAAGAGACCCAGTACTTC
CDR3 protein: CASSDVGREETQYF
clone size: -
V gene: TRBV25-1
J gene: TRBJ2-5
D gene: -

CDR3 DNA: TGCGCCAGCAGTCAATCCTCCTTAAGTTCAGCCTACGAGCAGTACTTC
CDR3 protein: CASSQSSLSSAYEQYF
clone size: few
V gene: TRBV23-1
J gene: TRBJ2-7
D gene: -

CDR3 DNA: TGTGCCAGCAGACTGTGGGGGACAGGGCGCTCCTATAATTCACCCCTCCACTTT
CDR3 protein: CASRLWGTGRSYNSPLHF
clone size: few
V gene: TRBV2
J gene: TRBJ1-6
D gene: TRBD1

CDR3 DNA: TGCGCCAGCAGCCCAGAGGTGAGCGGGAGGGCCAGGATGAAGACCCAGTACTTC
CDR3 protein: CASSPEVSGRARMKTQYF
clone size: -
V gene: TRBV4-1
J gene: TRBJ2-5
D gene: TRBD2